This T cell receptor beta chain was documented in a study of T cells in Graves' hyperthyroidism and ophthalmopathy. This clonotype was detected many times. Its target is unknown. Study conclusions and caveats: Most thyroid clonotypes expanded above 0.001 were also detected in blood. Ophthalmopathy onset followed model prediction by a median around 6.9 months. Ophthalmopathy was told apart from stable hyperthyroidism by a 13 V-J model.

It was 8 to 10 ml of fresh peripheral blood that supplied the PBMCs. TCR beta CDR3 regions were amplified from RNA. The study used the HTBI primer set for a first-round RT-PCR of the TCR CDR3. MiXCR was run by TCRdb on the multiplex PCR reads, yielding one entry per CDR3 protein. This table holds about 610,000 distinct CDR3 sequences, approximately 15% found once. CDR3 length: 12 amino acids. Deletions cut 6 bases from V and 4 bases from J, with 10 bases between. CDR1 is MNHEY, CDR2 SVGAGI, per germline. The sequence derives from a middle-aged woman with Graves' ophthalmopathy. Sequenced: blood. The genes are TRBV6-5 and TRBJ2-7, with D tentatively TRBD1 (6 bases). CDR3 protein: CASRTGRYEQYF. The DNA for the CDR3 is TGTGCCAGCAGGACAGGACGTTACGAGCAGTACTTC.